A selection of T cell receptor beta chains follows, all from one sample in a study of T cell repertoires in cytomegalovirus infection. TCRdb re-called the reads through MiXCR, storing one row per CDR3 protein. The repertoire holds 150,000 to 200,000 distinct CDR3 sequences, with around an eighth as singletons. Sequencing input: PBMCs. Receptors originate from a human donor in good health (CMV status not recorded). Some clones in this sample may be carry-over from other donors' samples. Each CDR3 is given with its conserved first and last residue. Each record gives: V gene, J gene, CDR3 protein.

TRBV6-2/TRBV6-3	TRBJ2-1	CASRGGLFKNNEQFF
TRBV15	TRBJ1-1	CATSGRGRATEAFF
TRBV7-2	TRBJ1-2	CASSPPGPDGYTF
TRBV5-8	TRBJ1-2	CASSLPSGTAFLGYTF
TRBV10-3	TRBJ1-6	CATRGRTGDSPLHF
TRBV7-2	TRBJ1-2	CASSLTDHYGYTF
TRBV29-1	TRBJ1-5	CSVGTRNQPQHF
TRBV14	TRBJ2-5	CASSRGLAAQETQYF
TRBV27	TRBJ1-6	CASSTGTGAIRYNSPLHF
TRBV7-2	TRBJ2-2	CASKPRDLQNTGELFF
TRBV10-3	TRBJ1-1	CAIPAGEGTEAFF
TRBV5-1	TRBJ1-2	CASSLDRGNYGYTF
TRBV20-1	TRBJ2-2	CSARIAAGELFF
TRBV9	TRBJ2-1	CASSYAPVPRDPRGDEQFF
TRBV6-4	TRBJ2-3	CASSDSMASGDTQYF
TRBV14	TRBJ1-1	CASSREGAGTEAFF
TRBV7-2	TRBJ2-1	CASSLERVYNEQFF
TRBV20-1	TRBJ2-5	CSARSLAGGRETQYF
TRBV6-5	TRBJ2-7	CASSYVGQGNSYEQYF
TRBV6-6	TRBJ2-3	CASSYLLAADTQYF
TRBV12-3/TRBV12-4	TRBJ2-2	CASSLGGRADTGELFF
TRBV12-3/TRBV12-4	TRBJ1-1	CASSSRAENTEAFF
TRBV7-2	TRBJ1-2	CASSRAGALRTYGYTF
TRBV7-8	TRBJ2-7	CASSPEGGGSSYEQYF